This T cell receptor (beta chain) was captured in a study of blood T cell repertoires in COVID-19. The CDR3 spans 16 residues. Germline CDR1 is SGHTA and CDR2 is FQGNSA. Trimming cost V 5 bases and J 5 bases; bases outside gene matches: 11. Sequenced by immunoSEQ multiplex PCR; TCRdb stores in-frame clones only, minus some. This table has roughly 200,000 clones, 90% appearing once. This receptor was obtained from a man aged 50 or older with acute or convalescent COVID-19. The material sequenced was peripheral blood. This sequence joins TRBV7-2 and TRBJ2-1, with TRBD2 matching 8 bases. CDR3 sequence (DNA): TGTGCCAGCAGCAAAAGTTCGGGGGGGGCCCACAATGAGCAGTTCTTC. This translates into CASSKSSGGAHNEQFF.